The rows below give T cell receptor beta chains drawn from one sample of a study of blood T cell repertoires in COVID-19. Assay used: immunoSEQ multiplex PCR; TCRdb lists only in-frame clones, some missing. Here the sample spans 200,000 to 300,000 clones, more than 65% being singletons. Sequencing was performed on peripheral blood. These receptors came from a woman aged 80 or over with acute or convalescent COVID-19. The CDR3 runs from the conserved cysteine through the conserved F or W. A D gene is named only where the DNA matches it firmly. The size field is filled for only some rows; it gives once, few, many or a size class.

J: TRBJ2-4; size: -; D: -; V: TRBV5-5; DNA: TGTGCCAGCAGCGGGATGGGACACCCTAACCAGTACTTC; CDR3: CASSGMGHPNQYF
J: TRBJ2-7; size: -; D: TRBD2; V: TRBV7-2; DNA: TGTGCCAGCAGCGCTGGACTAGCGAGCTACGAGCAGTACTTC; CDR3: CASSAGLASYEQYF
J: TRBJ2-7; size: -; D: -; V: TRBV27; DNA: TGTGCCAGCAGTTTAGGGGGGAGAGGATCCTACGAGCAGTACTTC; CDR3: CASSLGGRGSYEQYF
J: TRBJ1-4; size: once; D: -; V: TRBV3-1/TRBV3-2; DNA: TGTGCCAGCAGCCAGACTCTCCGGGGTAATGAAAAACTGTTTTTT; CDR3: CASSQTLRGNEKLFF
J: TRBJ1-2; size: -; D: -; V: TRBV3-1/TRBV3-2; DNA: TGTGCCAGCCTGAAGATGGGGGGGCGGGACGGCTACACCTTC; CDR3: CASLKMGGRDGYTF
J: TRBJ2-4; size: -; D: -; V: TRBV11-2; DNA: TGTGCCAGCAGCCCTCAGGGGTCGGGCATTCAGTACTTC; CDR3: CASSPQGSGIQYF
J: TRBJ1-2; size: few; D: TRBD1; V: TRBV4-2; DNA: TGTGCCAGCAGCCAAGAGGAGAGGGGGCCCAACTATGGCTACACCTTC; CDR3: CASSQEERGPNYGYTF
J: TRBJ2-5; size: -; D: TRBD2; V: TRBV18; DNA: TGTGCCAGCTCATGGTTTACCGGGACTAGCGGGAAAGAGACCCAGTACTTC; CDR3: CASSWFTGTSGKETQYF
J: TRBJ1-4; size: -; D: -; V: TRBV7-2; DNA: TGTGCCAGCAGGCTAGGGGGGGATGAAAAACTGTTTTTT; CDR3: CASRLGGDEKLFF
J: TRBJ2-2; size: once; D: -; V: TRBV5-5; DNA: TGTGCCAGCAGCTTGCTGACAGGACCCACTTCTGAGCTGTTTTTT; CDR3: CASSLLTGPTSELFF
J: TRBJ2-1; size: -; D: TRBD1; V: TRBV29-1; DNA: TGCAGCCTCCGGGACAGGGGGATCGATGAGCAGTTCTTC; CDR3: CSLRDRGIDEQFF
J: TRBJ1-2; size: -; D: TRBD1; V: TRBV6-5; DNA: TGTGCCAGCAGCCGGGACAGGGCGGAGGGCTACACCTTC; CDR3: CASSRDRAEGYTF
J: TRBJ2-7; size: few; D: -; V: TRBV7-3; DNA: TGTGCCAGCAGCTGGGGAAGCGGCTCCTACGAGCAGTACTTC; CDR3: CASSWGSGSYEQYF
J: TRBJ1-2; size: -; D: -; V: TRBV9; DNA: TGTGCCAGCAGCGTACCCTCGAGGGATGGCTACACCTTC; CDR3: CASSVPSRDGYTF
J: TRBJ1-1; size: -; D: -; V: TRBV10-3; DNA: TGTGCCATCAGTGGACAGAACACTGAAGCTTTCTTT; CDR3: CAISGQNTEAFF
J: TRBJ2-2; size: -; D: -; V: TRBV3-1/TRBV3-2; DNA: TGTGCCAGCAGAGCCTTGGTCACCGGGGAGCTGTTTTTT; CDR3: CASRALVTGELFF
J: TRBJ1-4; size: -; D: -; V: TRBV19; DNA: TGTGCCAGTAGTACACACAGGGCCCCGGAAGCTAATGAAAAACTGTTTTTT; CDR3: CASSTHRAPEANEKLFF
J: TRBJ2-7; size: -; D: -; V: TRBV5-4; DNA: TGTGCCAGCAGCTTGGAGCGGGACACCCCATACGAGCAGTACTTC; CDR3: CASSLERDTPYEQYF
J: TRBJ1-1; size: -; D: -; V: TRBV6-5; DNA: TGTGCCAGCAGCCTAGGGAGGGGGGGGAACACTGAAGCTTTCTTT; CDR3: CASSLGRGGNTEAFF
J: TRBJ1-4; size: -; D: -; V: TRBV29-1; DNA: TGCAGCGTTGAAGATTTAAGGCGGGATGAAAAACTGTTTTTT; CDR3: CSVEDLRRDEKLFF
J: TRBJ1-1; size: -; D: -; V: TRBV6-6; DNA: TGTGCCAGCGCGACAGGGAACACTGAAGCTTTCTTT; CDR3: CASATGNTEAFF
J: TRBJ2-1; size: -; D: TRBD2; V: TRBV30; DNA: TGTGCCTGGAGTGCCCTCTATAGCGGGGGTGGTGAGCAGTTCTTC; CDR3: CAWSALYSGGGEQFF
J: TRBJ2-5; size: -; D: -; V: TRBV7-8; DNA: TGTGCCAGCAGCTTATCGGCAGGGGCTGGAGAGACCCAGTACTTC; CDR3: CASSLSAGAGETQYF
J: TRBJ2-3; size: -; D: TRBD1; V: TRBV7-7; DNA: TGTGCCAGCAGCTTAAGCCAGGGGGTCACAGATACGCAGTATTTT; CDR3: CASSLSQGVTDTQYF
J: TRBJ1-3; size: -; D: TRBD1; V: TRBV11-2; DNA: TGTGCCAGCAGCACCTGGACAGGGAGCTCTGGAAACACCATATATTTT; CDR3: CASSTWTGSSGNTIYF
J: TRBJ2-4; size: -; D: -; V: TRBV27; DNA: TGTGCCAGCAGGATACAGGGAGTTGAAAACATTCAGTACTTC; CDR3: CASRIQGVENIQYF
J: TRBJ1-6; size: -; D: TRBD1; V: TRBV28; DNA: TGTGCCAGCAGTTTATGGGGAGGGCAGGGGGCTTCACCCCTCCACTTT; CDR3: CASSLWGGQGASPLHF
J: TRBJ2-3; size: -; D: TRBD2; V: TRBV5-4; DNA: TGTGCCAGCAGCCCACCCAGGACTAGCAAAACAGATACGCAGTATTTT; CDR3: CASSPPRTSKTDTQYF
J: TRBJ2-5; size: -; D: -; V: TRBV14; DNA: TGTGCCAGCAGCCGCGTCAGGGTCCCCCAAGAGACCCAGTACTTC; CDR3: CASSRVRVPQETQYF
J: TRBJ2-7; size: -; D: -; V: TRBV18; DNA: TGTGCCAGCTCACCAACAGCCTCCTACGAGCAGTACTTC; CDR3: CASSPTASYEQYF
J: TRBJ2-7; size: -; D: -; V: TRBV12-3/TRBV12-4; DNA: TGTGCCAGCAGGAGGGGGACCTACGAGCAGTACTTC; CDR3: CASRRGTYEQYF
J: TRBJ1-6; size: -; D: -; V: TRBV14; DNA: TGTGCCAGCAGCCAAGGAAGGGGCAGTAATTCACCCCTCCACTTT; CDR3: CASSQGRGSNSPLHF
J: TRBJ1-2; size: once; D: TRBD1; V: TRBV28; DNA: TGTGCCAGCACCGGACAGGGTTCGAATGGCTACACCTTC; CDR3: CASTGQGSNGYTF
J: TRBJ1-1; size: -; D: -; V: TRBV2; DNA: TGTGCCAACAGGGAGAACCCAGGGGCTGGTGGCACTGAAGCTTTCTTT; CDR3: CANRENPGAGGTEAFF
J: TRBJ1-6; size: few; D: TRBD1; V: TRBV5-4; DNA: TGTGCCAGCAGCTTGGACGGACAGGGGCCGCCCCTCCACTTT; CDR3: CASSLDGQGPPLHF
J: TRBJ2-5; size: -; D: -; V: TRBV4-2; DNA: TGTGCCAGCAGCCTCACGGTGAGAGGGGAGACCCAGTACTTC; CDR3: CASSLTVRGETQYF
J: TRBJ2-3; size: -; D: TRBD2; V: TRBV20-1; DNA: TGCAGTGCTACTGACGGACTAGCGGGACTGGGGACGCAGTATTTT; CDR3: CSATDGLAGLGTQYF
J: TRBJ2-1; size: -; D: -; V: TRBV7-9; DNA: TGTGCCAGCAGCTTACCGGGACATAATTACAATGAGCAGTTCTTC; CDR3: CASSLPGHNYNEQFF
J: TRBJ1-2; size: -; D: TRBD1; V: TRBV4-1; DNA: TGCGCCAGCAGCCAAGGTGTAGGGACAGCTAACTATGGCTACACCTTC; CDR3: CASSQGVGTANYGYTF
J: TRBJ2-1; size: -; D: TRBD2; V: TRBV5-1; DNA: TGCGCCAGCAGCCCAGCGGGGGATACCTACAATGAGCAGTTCTTC; CDR3: CASSPAGDTYNEQFF
J: TRBJ2-3; size: -; D: TRBD2; V: TRBV6-2/TRBV6-3; DNA: TGTGCCAGCAGTTCCCGGGTAGCGGGGGTCACAGATACGCAGTATTTT; CDR3: CASSSRVAGVTDTQYF
J: TRBJ2-3; size: -; D: TRBD2; V: TRBV5-1; DNA: TGCGCCAGCAGCCAGAAGACTAGCGGGCGATTCACAGATACGCAGTATTTT; CDR3: CASSQKTSGRFTDTQYF